This T cell receptor beta chain was identified during a study of control samples from healthy donors and cancer patients. V was pared by 5 bases and J by 6 bases, with 3 bases of the junction left unmatched. The germline gives CDR1 SGHTA, CDR2 FQGTGA. The CDR3 sequence is 13 residues long. Clones were read by immunoSEQ multiplex PCR, and TCRdb kept only the in-frame ones, dropping some. Among 400,000 to 450,000 clones listed, 90% were seen once. The sequence derives from a man aged 40-55 years with head and neck cancer. The sample consisted of PBMCs. This sequence joins TRBV7-3 and TRBJ2-7; 11 bases match TRBD1. This CDR3 is CASSPGTGGEQYF. As DNA, the CDR3 is TGTGCCAGCAGCCCAGGGACAGGGGGCGAGCAGTACTTC. The entire variable domain, with the rest obtained from reference TRBV7-3 and TRBJ2-7, is as follows: GAGVSQTPSNKVTEKGKYVELRCDPISGHTALYWYRQSLGQGPEFLIYFQGTGAADDSGLPNDRFFAVRPEGSVSTLKIQRTERGDSAVYLCASSPGTGGEQYFGPGTRLTVT.